This entry lists 5 T cell receptor beta chains sequenced from one sample in a study of PD-L1 blockade in urothelial cancer (dated by TCRdb to about 2017). The library relied on the immunoSEQ multiplex PCR assay. The immuneACCESS repertoire file appears here via TCRdb, limited to in-frame rearrangements. These files lack a portion of the clones; in checked studies, under half of the deficit traces to unresolved V genes, and the cause of the others is not known. The sample includes tens of thousands of clones, with 85% to 90% observed a single time. Roughly an eighth of the sample is in the top ten clones. The meaning of the sample's time point label: pretreatment peripheral blood. Here the sequenced sample was PBMCs, taken around atezolizumab (anti-PD-L1) treatment. The receptors here all came from a man in his sixties with urothelial cancer.

In its sample, this clone was seen a few times. J is TRBJ2-7 and V is TRBV19, with no clear D. CDR3 size: 15 residues. Trimming removed 4 bases at V and 2 bases at J, with 15 bases between. Looked up from germline, CDR1 is LNHDA and CDR2 is SQIVND (reference sequence). CDR3 nucleotide sequence: TGTGCCAGTAGTACCTACCCGACACCTGCCTACGAGCAGTACTTC. Its protein is CASSTYPTPAYEQYF.

This chain links TRBV6-1 with TRBJ2-3, with 8 bases that match TRBD2. The CDR3 totals 14 residues. V lost 6 bases, J lost 4 bases, and 6 bases stayed unmatched. CDR1 is MNHNS and CDR2 is SASEGT in the germline V gene. CDR3 coding DNA: TGTGCCAGCAGCCAGACTAGCGCTTCAGATACGCAGTATTTT. It is translated as CASSQTSASDTQYF.

This clone was counted a single time. The J gene is TRBJ1-1, the V gene TRBV25-1; no firm D call. From germline, CDR1 is MGHDK and CDR2 SYGVNS. The CDR3 covers 14 residues. The germline V and J ends were trimmed by 1 base and 3 bases, with 9 bases remaining between them. DNA for the CDR3: TGTGCCAGCAGTGAATGGAGGCAGGACACTGAAGCTTTCTTT. Translation: CASSEWRQDTEAFF.

The chain is built from TRBV5-1 and TRBJ1-1; 11 nucleotides agree with TRBD1. With 2 bases clipped from V and 5 bases from J, the junction kept 5 bases outside the gene matches. The CDR3 covers 15 residues. Looked up from germline, CDR1 is SGHRS and CDR2 is YFSETQ. DNA of the CDR3: TGCGCCAGCAGCTTCTCGGGACAGGGGGAAACTGAAGCTTTCTTT. It specifies CASSFSGQGETEAFF.

The rearrangement joins TRBV30 to TRBJ1-4, with 7 positions matching TRBD1. The CDR3 totals 15 residues. Germline loops: CDR1 GTSNPN, CDR2 SVGIG (reference sequence). The CDR3 nucleotides read TGTGCTTGCGGACGGGGACAGCGACATAATGAAAAACTGTTTTTT. This translates into CACGRGQRHNEKLFF.